This T cell receptor (beta chain) was obtained from a study of T cells in Graves' hyperthyroidism and ophthalmopathy. This clonotype was counted many times. It was RNA transcripts that yielded the amplified TCR beta CDR3 regions. During a first-round RT-PCR of the TCR CDR3, the HTBI primer set was used. TCRdb re-called the multiplex PCR reads through MiXCR, storing one row per CDR3 protein. The sample yields some 690,000 distinct CDR3 sequences, 15% to 20% seen once. Germline trimming cut 7 bases from V and 3 bases from J; bases unmatched to any gene: 15. From germline, CDR1 is MNHNS and CDR2 SASEGT. CDR3 length: 16 amino acids.

This clonotype was sampled from a middle-aged man with Graves' hyperthyroidism. Sequenced sample: blood. The chain uses TRBV6-1 and TRBJ2-7; 7 nucleotides agree with TRBD1. DNA for the CDR3: TGTGCCAGCAACCAAGAGGACAGGACGACTTACTACGAGCAGTACTTC. It translates to CASNQEDRTTYYEQYF.